The rows below give T cell receptor beta chains drawn from one sample of a study of human T cells and chemical hapten exposure. One entry per CDR3 protein, called by TCRdb with MiXCR from the RACE reads. The sample has about 30,000 distinct CDR3 sequences; about 5.6% are singletons. The source was whole blood, collected in connection with sensitization to the hapten diphenylcyclopropenone (DPC). All receptors come from a man between 25 and 39 years old with alopecia areata. Some clones in this sample may be carry-over from other donors' samples. Each CDR3 is given with its conserved first and last residue. A D gene is named only where the DNA matches it firmly. Some rows have no size entry. The others give once, few or many, or a class for an expanded clone.

clone size	D gene	V gene	J gene	CDR3 DNA	CDR3 protein
many	TRBD2	TRBV20-1	TRBJ2-1	TGCAGTGCTTTCCTGAGCGGGGGGGACAATGAGCAGTTCTTC	CSAFLSGGDNEQFF
many	TRBD2	TRBV7-2	TRBJ2-1	TGTGCCAGCAGCTTAGAGGGGACTACGCGGTTCTTC	CASSLEGTTRFF
many	.	TRBV7-8	TRBJ2-1	TGTGCCAGCAACAAGGGCCGATTACCGGAGTATGAGCAGTTCTTC	CASNKGRLPEYEQFF
many	.	TRBV2	TRBJ2-3	TGTGCCAGCAGTGGAAGGAATAGCAATAAAGATACGCAGTATTTT	CASSGRNSNKDTQYF
many	.	TRBV5-4	TRBJ2-1	TGTGCCAGCAGCAAGGGGGGCATCTACAATGAGCAGTTCTTC	CASSKGGIYNEQFF
many	.	TRBV7-6	TRBJ2-7	TGTGCCAGCAGCTCTGGAGACAGCAGCTTCTACGAGCAGTACTTC	CASSSGDSSFYEQYF
.	.	TRBV7-2	TRBJ1-6	TGTGCCAGCAGCTTGGCTCCGGGAGGTAATTCACCCCTCCACTTT	CASSLAPGGNSPLHF
once	TRBD1	TRBV7-9	TRBJ1-1	TGTGCCAGCAGCTTAGAAGGGACAGTGAACACTGAAGCTTTCTTT	CASSLEGTVNTEAFF
many	.	TRBV29-1	TRBJ1-2	TGCAGCGTTGTTGGGGCAGGGAGTGATGGCTACACCTTC	CSVVGAGSDGYTF
many	.	TRBV18	TRBJ2-1	TGTGCCAGCTCACCCGGACTGGACAGCTCCTACAATGAGCAGTTCTTC	CASSPGLDSSYNEQFF
many	.	TRBV20-1	TRBJ1-5	TGCAGTGCTAGAGCCAGGGAAGAGGAGCCCCAGCATTTT	CSARAREEEPQHF
many	.	TRBV19	TRBJ2-5	TGTGCCAGTAGTATCTCCGGGACCCAAGAGACCCAGTACTTC	CASSISGTQETQYF
many	.	TRBV12-5	TRBJ2-5	TGTGCTAGTGGTTTGGATTGGCAAGAGACCCAGTACTTC	CASGLDWQETQYF
many	.	TRBV12-3/TRBV12-4	TRBJ2-3	TGTGCCAGCACCTCAATGGTCACAGATACGCAGTATTTT	CASTSMVTDTQYF
many	TRBD2	TRBV10-3	TRBJ2-5	TGTGCCGCCGGGGGGGAGACCCAGTACTTC	CAAGGETQYF
many	TRBD2	TRBV20-1	TRBJ2-3	TGCAGTGCTAGCGCGGGGGAGGACAGCACAGATACGCAGTATTTT	CSASAGEDSTDTQYF
many	TRBD1	TRBV11-2	TRBJ1-1	TGTGCCAGCAGCTTAGATGACCCAAAACAGGGGGCTGAAGCTTTCTTT	CASSLDDPKQGAEAFF
few	TRBD1	TRBV4-3	TRBJ2-3	TGCGCCAGCAGCCCGGGGACAGGGGGCCTCACATGGCAGTATTTT	CASSPGTGGLTWQYF
.	.	TRBV5-4	TRBJ2-3	TGTGCCAGCAGCTCAGTCGGGACCCACACACGAGATACGCAGTATTTT	CASSSVGTHTRDTQYF
many	TRBD2	TRBV18	TRBJ2-3	TGTGCCAGCTCACAGGCGGGAGTCCTTGATACGCAGTATTTT	CASSQAGVLDTQYF
many	.	TRBV7-9	TRBJ1-1	TGTGCCAGCAGCTTAGCCGCTTTGGGAGCTTTCTTT	CASSLAALGAFF
many	TRBD2	TRBV15	TRBJ2-5	TGTGCCACCACCGGGGGGGGCAGGGAGACCCAGTACTTC	CATTGGGRETQYF
many	TRBD1	TRBV6-2/TRBV6-3	TRBJ1-5	TGTGCCAGCAGTTACGGACAGGGAAATCAGCCCCAGCATTTT	CASSYGQGNQPQHF
many	.	TRBV9	TRBJ2-7	TGTGCCAGCAGCGTAGGTCAGGGATACTACGAGCAGTACTTC	CASSVGQGYYEQYF
few	.	TRBV12-3/TRBV12-4	TRBJ1-1	TGTGCCAGCAGTTTAGAGGCCTCTGGGAACACTGAAGCTTTCTTT	CASSLEASGNTEAFF
many	.	TRBV12-3/TRBV12-4	TRBJ1-1	TGTGCCAGCAGTTTCCATAACACTGAAGCTTTCTTT	CASSFHNTEAFF
many	TRBD2	TRBV4-3	TRBJ2-1	TGCGCCAGCAGCCACACTAGCGGCAGCTCCTACAATGAGCAGTTCTTC	CASSHTSGSSYNEQFF
few	TRBD1	TRBV4-3	TRBJ2-7	TGCGCCAGCAGCCAAGAAAGGGACAGGGTCTACGAGCAGTACTTC	CASSQERDRVYEQYF
many	.	TRBV19	TRBJ2-6	TGTGCCAGTACCCTACGGAATGGGGCCAACGTCCTGACTTTC	CASTLRNGANVLTF
many	.	TRBV12-3/TRBV12-4	TRBJ1-1	TGTGCCAGCACAGGGGTCCTGAACACTGAAGCTTTCTTT	CASTGVLNTEAFF
.	TRBD2	TRBV20-1	TRBJ2-5	TGCAGTGCTAGAGAAGGGCTAGCGGACGGGGAGACCCAGTACTTC	CSAREGLADGETQYF
many	.	TRBV28	TRBJ1-5	TGTGCCAGCGTCTCCATCGGGGCCGATGGAAATCAGCCCCAGCATTTT	CASVSIGADGNQPQHF
many	.	TRBV5-5	TRBJ1-6	TGTGCCAGCAGCTTGGGGGTTTCCGGGTCCCCTTACTTT	CASSLGVSGSPYF
.	.	TRBV24-1	TRBJ2-7	TGTGCCACCAGTACCTGGGGATCCTACGAGCAGTACTTC	CATSTWGSYEQYF
many	TRBD1	TRBV6-1	TRBJ2-2	TGTGCCACCAGGACAGGGACCAGGGACACCGGGGAGCTGTTTTTT	CATRTGTRDTGELFF
many	.	TRBV6-1	TRBJ2-4	TGTGCCAGCAGGGACGAAAAACGGAACATTCAGTACTTC	CASRDEKRNIQYF
medium-sized	TRBD1	TRBV29-1	TRBJ1-4	TGCAGCGTCACGGGACAGGATAATGAAAAACTGTTTTTT	CSVTGQDNEKLFF
many	TRBD1	TRBV24-1	TRBJ2-2	TGTGCCACGCGGACAGGGACGAACACCGGGGAGCTGTTTTTT	CATRTGTNTGELFF
many	.	TRBV6-1	TRBJ2-3	TGTGCCAGCCCCAGGGGCTCTGGCACAGATACGCAGTATTTT	CASPRGSGTDTQYF
many	TRBD1	TRBV4-2	TRBJ2-1	TGTGCCAGCAGCCAAGGACAGGGTAGTGGCAATGAGCAGTTCTTC	CASSQGQGSGNEQFF
many	.	TRBV6-5	TRBJ1-2	TGTGCCAGCAGTTACGGGGGCTATGGCTACACCTTC	CASSYGGYGYTF
many	.	TRBV18	TRBJ1-6	TGTGCCAGCCGCCGGGACGTCTATAATTCACCCCTCCACTTT	CASRRDVYNSPLHF
many	.	TRBV6-5	TRBJ1-2	TGTGCCAGCAGTTCATTACAGGGTGACGGCTACACCTTC	CASSSLQGDGYTF
many	TRBD1	TRBV18	TRBJ2-7	TGTGCCAGCTCACCACCCGGGACAGGCAACTACGAGCAGTACTTC	CASSPPGTGNYEQYF
many	.	TRBV29-1	TRBJ2-5	TGCAGCGTACGGGCTCAGGCTGCAGAGACCCAGTACTTC	CSVRAQAAETQYF
many	.	TRBV3-1	TRBJ2-5	TGTGCCAGCAGCCAAGATTTGGGCCCTCCTCTAGAGACCCAGTACTTC	CASSQDLGPPLETQYF
many	.	TRBV7-9	TRBJ2-3	TGTGCCAGCCCTGATCCCGGGCGCCCGGACACAGATACGCAGTATTTT	CASPDPGRPDTDTQYF
many	.	TRBV13	TRBJ2-3	TGTGCCAGCAGCTTACTCTCCAAGACGGGAGAGGAGACAGATACGCAGTATTTT	CASSLLSKTGEETDTQYF
many	.	TRBV20-1	TRBJ2-2	TGCAGTGCTATCCCCTGGGGGACCCAGAACACCGGGGAGCTGTTTTTT	CSAIPWGTQNTGELFF
many	.	TRBV12-3/TRBV12-4	TRBJ1-2	TGTGCCAGCAGTTTGAATAGCAGGACCTCGGGTGGCTACACCTTC	CASSLNSRTSGGYTF
many	.	TRBV29-1	TRBJ2-2	TGCAGCGCCGAAGAGGGGCGGGGGAACACCGGGGAGCTGTTTTTT	CSAEEGRGNTGELFF
.	.	TRBV6-5	TRBJ1-3	TGTGCCAGCAGTTACACGGGACTTACGGCTGGAAACACCATATATTTT	CASSYTGLTAGNTIYF
many	TRBD2	TRBV28	TRBJ2-7	TGTGCCAGCAGCGGGACTAGCGGCTCCTACGAGCAGTACTTC	CASSGTSGSYEQYF